The present T cell receptor (beta chain) was sequenced within a study of regulatory T cells in long-lasting Graves disease. Study overall: Over 5 years on antithyroid drugs plus positive TSH receptor antibodies marked Graves' disease as persistent. Broader study findings: Persistent Graves' patients had lower TCR diversity than newly diagnosed ones. There was favoring of TRBV28, TRBJ1-2 and TRBJ2-5 in persistent disease.

This clonotype was recorded many times. Antigen: not known. The CDR3 has 15 amino acids. The V and J ends lost 6 bases and 5 bases, in that order; junction bases with no gene match: 13. Germline V gene sequence: CDR1 DFQATT, CDR2 SNEGSKA (reference sequence). Construction of the TCR beta libraries employed iRepertoire HTBI primers in conjunction with Arm-PCR of CDR3 regions. TCRdb analysed the multiplex PCR reads with MiXCR anew, one entry per CDR3 protein. Among hundreds of thousands of distinct CDR3 sequences listed, roughly 21% were seen once. Regarding time point: persistent/refractory GD, antithyroid drugs over 5 years with positive TRAb. The authors made the TCR library using RNA they extracted from PBMCs.

This material consisted of peripheral blood mononuclear cells (PBMCs), taken when the disease was refractory, from a patient treated with antithyroid drugs. The TCR sequence derives from a female donor with Graves disease. The chain employs TRBV20-1 and TRBJ2-7; TRBD1 matches at 10 bases. The CDR3 sequence: CSACRDRGPLDEQYF. DNA of the CDR3: TGCAGTGCGTGTCGGGACAGGGGTCCTCTTGACGAGCAGTACTTC.